The 9 T cell receptor beta chains listed next were all sequenced from one sample in a study of beta chain features in type 1 diabetes. Expressed TCRB transcripts were sequenced because the isolated RNA had all been reverse transcribed beforehand. The assay was immunoSEQ multiplex PCR, and TCRdb's table has in-frame clones only and misses some. The sample shows fewer than 250,000 clones, 13% to 15% of them seen only once. Specimen: naive CD4+ T cells from blood. The receptors stem from a woman aged 40 to 55 in good health.

The chain has TRBV4-1 and TRBJ2-4, with TRBD2 matching over 8 bases. The junction had 8 bases not matched to a gene; V was cut back by 1 base and J by 9 bases. CDR1 MGHRA and CDR2 YSYEKL come from the germline V gene. The CDR3 covers 15 residues. The CDR3 region is CASSQGQAGAGIQYF. In DNA, the CDR3 is TGCGCCAGCAGCCAAGGTCAAGCGGGGGCGGGCATTCAGTACTTC.

This clone appeared a few times. The chain recombines TRBV5-6 with TRBJ2-3; 7 bases match TRBD1. Unmatched junction bases numbered 7, after V lost 4 bases and J lost 2 bases. Germline V CDR1 and CDR2: SGHDT, YYEEEE. The CDR3 extends over 15 amino acids. CDR3 coding DNA: TGTGCCAGCAGCCCACTGGGGACAGCCACAGATACGCAGTATTTT. Translated, it gives CASSPLGTATDTQYF.

This clone was observed a few times. J is TRBJ2-5 and V is TRBV29-1; D is undetermined. Germline V lookup: CDR1 SQVTM, CDR2 ANQGSEA. This CDR3 has 15 amino acids. The V end lost 2 bases, the J end lost 2 bases, and 15 bases lay between the germline ends. This chain's CDR3 is CSVERTFNTQETQYF. In DNA form, the CDR3 reads TGCAGCGTTGAACGCACTTTTAATACTCAAGAGACCCAGTACTTC.

This sequence joins TRBV21-1 and TRBJ1-5; the listed D gene, TRBD1, was not tested against the DNA. TRBV21-1 is reported as a pseudogene. This CDR3 is built from 15 residues. DNA for the CDR3: TGTGCCAGCAGCAACAGAGTACAGAGCAATCAGCCCCAGCATTTT. Its translation is CASSNRVQSNQPQHF.

The chain couples TRBV13 to TRBJ1-4; D remains ambiguous. Trimming left V 3 bases short and J 7 bases short, with 15 bases between. Germline values: CDR1 PRHDT, CDR2 FYEKMQ (reference sequence). The CDR3 has 15 residues. The CDR3 DNA is TGTGCCAGCAGCTTGGGAGGGAGAGGGTTTGAAAAACTGTTTTTT. This translates into CASSLGGRGFEKLFF.

This clone was detected a few times. This chain joins TRBV9 and TRBJ2-3; no firm D call. CDR1 is SGDLS, CDR2 YYNGEE, per germline. The CDR3 has 14 residues. V lost 0 bases and J 2 bases, leaving 7 bases between the germline ends. DNA of the CDR3: TGTGCCAGCAGCGTAGCCTGGCTCACAGATACGCAGTATTTT. Amino acids: CASSVAWLTDTQYF.

V is TRBV6-5 and J is TRBJ2-3, with D perhaps TRBD2 (6 bases). V lost 0 bases and J lost 1, with 11 bases in between. The CDR3 totals 16 residues. Germline V gene data show CDR1 as MNHEY and CDR2 as SVGAGI. CDR3 coding DNA: TGTGCCAGCAGTTACTCGGGGGGACTGGGCACAGATACGCAGTATTTT. The encoded protein is CASSYSGGLGTDTQYF.

This clone showed up just a few times. The gene calls are TRBV7-6 and TRBJ1-1, with 7 bases aligning to TRBD1. Germline V gene data show CDR1 as SGHVS and CDR2 as FNYEAQ. This CDR3 region has 14 residues. The V segment lost 2 bases and the J segment 8 bases; nucleotides outside the gene matches: 8. The CDR3 DNA sequence: TGTGCCAGCAGCTTACTTCGAGGGGGCGCCGAAGCTTTCTTT. Amino acids: CASSLLRGGAEAFF.

The sample holds a few counts of this clone. This chain links TRBV15 with TRBJ2-7, with D perhaps matching TRBD2 (6 bases). In germline, CDR1 is LNHNV, CDR2 YYDKDF (reference sequence). V lost 4 bases to trimming and J lost 4 bases, with 11 bases between them. This CDR3 comprises 13 residues. CDR3 amino acids: CATSKAGRYEQYF. For the CDR3, the DNA is TGTGCCACCAGCAAGGCAGGGAGGTACGAGCAGTACTTC.